This T cell receptor beta chain is drawn from a study of blood T cell repertoires in COVID-19. Deletions cut 8 bases from V and 7 bases from J, with 11 bases between. The CDR3 consists of 12 residues. Germline V lookup: CDR1 SNHLY, CDR2 FYNNEI. The repertoire was sequenced with immunoSEQ multiplex PCR; TCRdb's copy has only in-frame clones and lacks some. In the table there are 100,000 to 150,000 clones, around 89% of which are singletons. This receptor was identified in a man aged 45 to 65 with active or convalescent COVID-19. Sequenced material: peripheral blood. The chain is built from TRBV2 and TRBJ1-4, with TRBD1 as a possible D gene (5 bases). The CDR3 spells CASCQQGEKLFF. Written as DNA, the CDR3 is TGTGCCAGCTGCCAGCAGGGTGAAAAACTGTTTTTT. Full variable domain (rest looked up from reference TRBV2 and TRBJ1-4): EPEVTQTPSHQVTQMGQEVILRCVPISNHLYFYWYRQILGQKVEFLVSFYNNEISEKSEIFDDQFSVERPDGSNFTLKIRSTKLEDSAMYFCASCQQGEKLFFGSGTQLSVL.